Each of the 16 T cell receptor beta chains below was sequenced from the same sample in a study of blood T cell repertoires in COVID-19. Repertoires were generated with immunoSEQ multiplex PCR, while TCRdb's copy carries only in-frame clones and drops some. The repertoire holds fewer than 250,000 clones, with 80% to 90% as singletons. The sequencing input was peripheral blood. Every receptor here comes from a woman between 65 and 79 years old with active or convalescent COVID-19.

V gene TRBV7-2 combines with J gene TRBJ2-7; D possibly corresponds to TRBD2 (5 bases). Germline CDR1 is SGHTA and CDR2 is FQGNSA. The CDR3 spans 14 residues. V shed 3 bases and J shed 2 bases, with 11 bases lying between them. The CDR3 loop reads CASSFDWRAYEQYF. The DNA of the CDR3 is TGTGCCAGCAGCTTTGACTGGCGGGCCTACGAGCAGTACTTC.

The gene calls are TRBV19 and TRBJ2-3; tentatively, D is TRBD1 (7 bases). The CDR3 totals 15 residues. Trimming shortened V by 7 bases and J by 2 bases, and 16 bases separated the two germline ends. Germline loops: CDR1 LNHDA, CDR2 SQIVND (reference sequence). CDR3: CASTAGGGNTDTQYF. CDR3 sequence (DNA): TGTGCCAGTACCGCCGGAGGGGGCAACACAGATACGCAGTATTTT.

This clone was counted a single time. The chain carries TRBV11-2 and TRBJ2-7, with D possibly matching TRBD2 (7 bases). The CDR3 length is 16 residues. V was clipped by 5 bases and J by 3 bases, with 20 bases between them. CDR1 and CDR2 from the germline V gene are SGHAT and FQNNGV. This CDR3 is CASSQSGRGAVYEQYF. The CDR3 DNA is TGTGCCAGCAGCCAAAGCGGTCGGGGGGCCGTCTACGAGCAGTACTTC.

For this clone: The same CDR3 is also encoded by other DNA sequences in this sample. V usage is TRBV5-1 and J usage is TRBJ1-1, with a possible D match to TRBD1 (5 bases). This CDR3 comprises 14 residues. The V end was cut by 0 bases, the J end by 5 bases, with 11 bases between. The V gene's germline CDR1 is SGHRS and CDR2 YFSETQ. The CDR3 spells CASSLAGGGTEAFF. The DNA of the CDR3 is TGCGCCAGCAGCTTGGCTGGGGGGGGAACTGAAGCTTTCTTT.

The V and J genes are TRBV5-5 and TRBJ1-2; 7 nucleotides line up with TRBD1. Germline assignment: CDR1 SGHKS and CDR2 YYEKEE (reference sequence). This CDR3 has 15 residues. Germline trimming cut 0 bases from V and 4 bases from J; bases unmatched to any gene: 6. This chain's CDR3 is CASSLDRTGRYGYTF. The CDR3 DNA reads TGTGCCAGCAGCTTGGACCGGACAGGACGCTATGGCTACACCTTC.

The J gene is TRBJ1-4, the V gene TRBV28; 7 bases align to TRBD1. J gave up 8 bases and V 5 bases, and 5 bases lay outside the gene matches. This CDR3 has 13 amino acids. Per the germline V gene, CDR1 is MDHEN and CDR2 is SYDVKM. This CDR3 is CASSEQGWEKLFF. The DNA of the CDR3 is TGTGCCAGCAGTGAACAGGGGTGGGAAAAACTGTTTTTT.

This chain connects TRBV19 to TRBJ2-2; 9 positions match TRBD2. CDR1 and CDR2 (germline): LNHDA, SQIVND (reference sequence). The J segment lost 5 bases and the V segment lost 7 bases, leaving 5 bases of the junction unmatched. The CDR3 extends over 14 amino acids. CDR3 in amino acids: CASTVREGTGELFF. DNA for the CDR3: TGTGCCAGTACGGTGCGGGAGGGAACCGGGGAGCTGTTTTTT.

In this sample, this clone turned up once. J is TRBJ2-1 and V is TRBV7-8; 11 bases line up with TRBD2. After removal of 5 bases from V and 4 bases from J, the junction contained 4 bases not matched to a gene. Per the germline V gene, CDR1 is SGHVS and CDR2 is FQNEAQ. The CDR3 spans 15 residues. The DNA for the CDR3 is TGTGCCAGCAGCCATACTAGCGGGAGATACAATGAGCAGTTCTTC. Translated: CASSHTSGRYNEQFF.

As for this clone: The sample has other DNA sequences that encode this CDR3 too. This sequence joins TRBV5-1 and TRBJ2-5; unclear D gene. V was pared by 0 bases and J by 2 bases, with 8 bases between. CDR1 is SGHRS, CDR2 YFSETQ, per germline. This CDR3 spans 14 amino acids. In DNA form, the CDR3 reads TGCGCCAGCAGCTTGGGAACAGCTCAAGAGACCCAGTACTTC. Translated, it gives CASSLGTAQETQYF.

The V call is TRBV5-1, the J call TRBJ2-5, with TRBD1 identical over 11 bases. Germline CDR1 and CDR2: SGHRS and YFSETQ. The CDR3 sequence is 16 residues long. V lost 0 bases, J lost 2 bases, and 3 bases stayed unmatched. Here the CDR3 DNA reads TGCGCCAGCAGCTTGGCGGGACAGGGGGGACAAGAGACCCAGTACTTC. Protein: CASSLAGQGGQETQYF.

The J gene is TRBJ2-3, the V gene TRBV6-6; TRBD2 aligns across 8 bases. CDR3 size: 14 residues. Germline trimming cut 8 bases from V and 3 bases from J; bases unmatched to any gene: 7. From germline, CDR1 is MNHNY and CDR2 SVGAGI (reference sequence). CDR3 DNA: TGTGCCAGCTCGTCTGCGGGAGGTACAGATACGCAGTATTTT. Its translation is CASSSAGGTDTQYF.

The rearrangement joins TRBV7-9 to TRBJ2-3, with 7 bases identical to TRBD2. The CDR3 has 16 amino acids. CDR1 and CDR2 (germline): SEHNR, FQNEAQ (reference sequence). With 1 base clipped from V and 0 bases from J, the junction kept 4 bases outside the gene matches. The CDR3 sequence: CASSLVSGASTDTQYF. For the CDR3, the DNA is TGTGCCAGCAGCTTAGTGAGCGGGGCTAGCACAGATACGCAGTATTTT.

V gene TRBV28 combines with J gene TRBJ2-7, with 8 nucleotides matching TRBD2. In germline, CDR1 is MDHEN, CDR2 SYDVKM. The V and J ends lost 2 bases and 1 base, in that order; junction bases with no gene match: 1. This CDR3 spans 14 amino acids. This chain's CDR3 is CASSLTGGSYEQYF. The CDR3 region has the DNA TGTGCCAGCAGTTTAACGGGAGGGTCCTACGAGCAGTACTTC. Looking up the rest from reference TRBV28 and TRBJ2-7 gives the full variable domain: DVKVTQSSRYLVKRTGEKVFLECVQDMDHENMFWYRQDPGLGLRLIYFSYDVKMKEKGDIPEGYSVSREKKERFSLILESASTNQTSMYLCASSLTGGSYEQYFGPGTRLTVT.

The chain links TRBV18 to TRBJ2-7, with TRBD2 as a possible D gene (5 bases). Trimming stripped 4 bases from V and 3 bases from J, with 10 bases between. The CDR3 totals 13 residues. Germline V gives CDR1 KGHSH, CDR2 LQKENI. The DNA of the CDR3 is TGTGCCAGCTCACACCAAGCGGTCTACGAGCAGTACTTC. Encoded protein: CASSHQAVYEQYF.

The chain uses TRBV10-3 and TRBJ1-2, with 9 nucleotides matching TRBD1. The V and J ends lost 6 bases and 2 bases, in that order; junction bases with no gene match: 7. The CDR3 covers 15 residues. Germline V CDR1 and CDR2: ENHRY, SYGVKD. The CDR3 reads CAIRAGTGWNYGYTF. In DNA, the CDR3 is TGTGCCATCAGGGCCGGGACAGGGTGGAACTATGGCTACACCTTC.

The chain links TRBV3-1 (or the pseudogene TRBV3-2) to TRBJ2-7; D call uncertain. V was trimmed by 4 bases and J by 3 bases, leaving 13 bases between them. Germline-derived CDR1 and CDR2 are LGHDT and YNNKEL (reference sequence). CDR3 length equals 14 residues. CDR3 residues: CASSRFPRYYEQYF. The CDR3 DNA reads TGTGCCAGCAGCCGCTTCCCGCGTTACTACGAGCAGTACTTC.